This T cell receptor beta chain was captured by sequencing in a study of beta chain features in type 1 diabetes. Overall study: The samples had more than 95 million sorted cells examined in all. Notes on the study in general: Insertion counts at VDJ junctions were lower in type 1 diabetes patients, who also showed more deletions there. For TCRB rearrangement, an influence of HLA type remained unresolved here.

The entirety of the isolated RNA underwent reverse transcription, so expressed TCRB transcripts were sequenced. TCRdb keeps only in-frame clones here, not all; method: immunoSEQ multiplex PCR. The data show about 19,000 clones, around 46% seen once. This clone was recorded a few times. Its antigen is unknown. CD45RO/CCR7/CD25/CD127/CD95/CD27 sorting isolated CD4+ naive, central memory, regulatory and stem cell-like memory cells. This TCR was recovered from a young man in good health. The material sequenced was stem cell memory CD4+ T cells from blood.

The CDR3 coding sequence is TGTGCCAGCAGCTTACCGGGGTTGCAGTTCTTC. This codes for CASSLPGLQFF. This chain uses TRBV7-2 with TRBJ2-1; D might be TRBD2 (5 bases). This CDR3 spans 11 amino acids. Per the germline V gene, CDR1 is SGHTA and CDR2 is FQGNSA. Trimming stripped 2 bases from V and 12 bases from J, with 8 bases between. The full variable domain, with the rest looked up from reference TRBV7-2 and TRBJ2-1, is GAGVSQSPSNKVTEKGKDVELRCDPISGHTALYWYRQSLGQGLEFLIYFQGNSAPDKSGLPSDRFSAERTGGSVSTLTIQRTQQEDSAVYLCASSLPGLQFFGPGTRLTVL.